What follows are 31 T cell receptor beta chains derived from one specimen sequenced in a study of cytomegalovirus exposure and HLA in healthy donors. The PCR was carried out with 60 Vbeta primers and 13 Jbeta primers. The table came from immunoSEQ multiplex PCR; TCRdb's copy has only in-frame clones and leaves some out. The sample consists of under 200,000 clones, more than 70% of them appearing once. The sequenced material came from PBMCs. The origin of the receptors is a boy between 2 and 10 years old in good health and CMV-seronegative.

The chain employs TRBV20-1 and TRBJ1-2; no definite D call. This CDR3 comprises 10 residues. Germline CDR1 DFQATT, CDR2 SNEGSKA (reference sequence). V gave up 7 bases and J gave up 4 bases, with 7 bases separating them. The CDR3 region is CSVAAYGYTF. In DNA, the CDR3 is TGCAGTGTAGCAGCCTATGGCTACACCTTC.

The V and J genes are TRBV10-3 and TRBJ1-2; maybe TRBD1 (5 bases). V was clipped by 3 bases and J by 0 bases, with 11 bases between them. The CDR3 has 15 residues. The germline CDR1 and CDR2 sequences are ENHRY and SYGVKD. In DNA form, the CDR3 reads TGTGCCATCAGTGAAGGGGAGGGGACTAACTATGGCTACACCTTC. It yields the protein CAISEGEGTNYGYTF.

The gene calls are TRBV29-1 and TRBJ1-4; D call uncertain. The V gene lost 5 bases and the J gene lost 0 bases, with 10 bases spanning the gap. This CDR3 is built from 14 residues. Looked up from germline, CDR1 is SQVTM and CDR2 is ANQGSEA. The CDR3 region is CSVLPETTNEKLFF. CDR3 DNA sequence: TGCAGCGTTCTTCCAGAAACAACTAATGAAAAACTGTTTTTT.

The chain employs TRBV5-1 and TRBJ2-3; 14 bases fit TRBD2. Trimming removed 4 bases from V and 6 bases from J; junction bases left unmatched: 7. Germline V gene lookup returns CDR1 SGHRS and CDR2 YFSETQ. This CDR3 is built from 16 residues. CDR3 sequence: CASSKVGTSGSDTQYF. CDR3 nucleotide sequence: TGCGCCAGCAGCAAAGTCGGGACTAGCGGGAGCGATACGCAGTATTTT.

The rearrangement uses TRBV5-1 and TRBJ2-5; D call uncertain. The CDR3 is 13 amino acids. Germline lookup yields CDR1 SGHRS and CDR2 YFSETQ. V lost 0 bases and J lost 2, with 5 bases in between. CDR3 in DNA: TGCGCCAGCAGCTTGGCTCGGCAAGAGACCCAGTACTTC. Encoded protein: CASSLARQETQYF.

With respect to this clone: The junction departs from germline at one end; a sequencing error may be responsible. This specimen includes other DNA sequences encoding the same CDR3. This chain connects TRBV7-7 to TRBJ1-1; D remains unclear. CDR1 is SSHAT and CDR2 is FNYEAQ in the germline V gene (reference sequence). This CDR3 spans 13 amino acids. In DNA form, the CDR3 reads TGTGCTAGCAGCTTAGATCGGAACACTGAAGCTTTCTTT. Protein: CASSLDRNTEAFF.

As concerns this clone: This same CDR3 is encoded by further DNA sequences in the sample. The gene calls are TRBV5-1 and TRBJ2-7; D not certain. V was cut by 4 bases and J by 1 base, with 9 bases left in between. The length of the CDR3 is 13 residues. The germline gives CDR1 SGHRS, CDR2 YFSETQ. In DNA, the CDR3 is TGCGCCAGCAGCCGTGACAATTCCTACGAGCAGTACTTC. Amino acids: CASSRDNSYEQYF. Drawing the rest from reference TRBV5-1 and TRBJ2-7, the complete variable domain is KAGVTQTPRYLIKTRGQQVTLSCSPISGHRSVSWYQQTPGQGLQFLFEYFSETQRNKGNFPGRFSGRQFSNSRSEMNVSTLELGDSALYLCASSRDNSYEQYFGPGTRLTVT.

The genes are TRBV30 and TRBJ1-2; the D gene is possibly TRBD1 (6 bases). This CDR3 contains 12 residues. Trimming took 1 base from V and 4 from J, leaving 7 bases between them. From germline, CDR1 is GTSNPN and CDR2 SVGIG (reference sequence). CDR3 amino acids: CAWSEQGYGYTF. CDR3 in DNA: TGTGCCTGGAGTGAACAGGGCTATGGCTACACCTTC.

The V call is TRBV6-5, the J call TRBJ2-2, with D possibly being TRBD1 (5 bases). V lost 0 bases to trimming and J lost 6 bases, with 14 bases between them. The CDR3 contains 16 residues. Germline V gene sequence: CDR1 MNHEY, CDR2 SVGAGI. The CDR3 region is CASSYSGLEGAGELFF. Written as DNA, the CDR3 is TGTGCCAGCAGTTACTCGGGGTTAGAAGGGGCCGGGGAGCTGTTTTTT.

The chain is built from TRBV6-1 and TRBJ1-5; perhaps TRBD1 as D (5 bases). Per germline, CDR1 MNHNS and CDR2 SASEGT. Trimming removed 1 base from V and 2 bases from J, with 12 bases in between. The CDR3 loop spans 16 amino acids. The CDR3 is CASSEGSGLRNQPQHF. CDR3 nucleotides: TGTGCCAGCAGTGAAGGGTCGGGACTTCGCAATCAGCCCCAGCATTTT.

This sequence joins TRBV5-1 and TRBJ2-7; 11 nucleotides match TRBD1. Germline values: CDR1 SGHRS, CDR2 YFSETQ. V was clipped by 2 bases and J by 7 bases; unmatched bases: 11. The CDR3 has 16 amino acids. The DNA of the CDR3 is TGCGCCAGCAGCTTCGAGGGACAGGGGGGCCGGGAGGAGCAGTACTTC. Translation gives CASSFEGQGGREEQYF.

This clone was detected once. The chain has TRBV19 and TRBJ1-2; 8 bases fit TRBD1. CDR3 length: 15 residues. The germline V gene encodes CDR1 LNHDA and CDR2 SQIVND (reference sequence). J lost 0 bases, V lost 1 base, and 1 base had no gene match. CDR3 amino acids: CASSIGDRSNYGYTF. The DNA of the CDR3 is TGTGCCAGTAGTATAGGGGACAGGTCTAACTATGGCTACACCTTC.

CDR3 coding DNA: TGTGCCAGCAGAAAGGACACTCTATCCTACGAGCAGTACTTC. It encodes CASRKDTLSYEQYF. The chain joins TRBV6-5 to TRBJ2-7; TRBD1 might be the D (5 bases). V gave up 6 bases and J gave up 1 base, with 13 bases separating them. The CDR3 totals 14 residues. CDR1 is MNHEY, CDR2 SVGAGI, per germline.

The chain has TRBV7-3 and TRBJ2-6; a possible D gene is TRBD2 (6 bases). CDR3 length equals 16 residues. From germline, CDR1 is SGHTA and CDR2 FQGTGA. V was pared by 3 bases and J by 2 bases, with 11 bases between. The CDR3 reads CASSFRGSPGANVLTF. The CDR3 region has the DNA TGTGCCAGCAGCTTCCGGGGGAGCCCTGGGGCCAACGTCCTGACTTTC.

This chain uses TRBV9 with TRBJ2-2, with TRBD2 matching over 8 bases. V gave up 3 bases and J gave up 6 bases; unmatched junction bases: 10. The CDR3 extends over 16 amino acids. CDR1 and CDR2 (germline): SGDLS, YYNGEE. CDR3 bases: TGTGCCAGCAGCGGTTTGAGCGGGAGCGGGGCCGGGGAGCTGTTTTTT. Translated: CASSGLSGSGAGELFF.

The chain is built from TRBV28 and TRBJ1-5; D possibly corresponds to TRBD1 (5 bases). Trimming took 8 bases from V and 3 from J, leaving 17 bases between them. The CDR3 length is 15 residues. CDR1 is MDHEN, CDR2 SYDVKM, per germline. The CDR3 spells CASSSVTGNNQPQHF. The CDR3 DNA reads TGTGCCAGCTCGTCCGTAACAGGCAACAATCAGCCCCAGCATTTT.

This chain connects TRBV2 to TRBJ2-5, with D hard to call. V lost 0 bases to trimming and J lost 3 bases, with 8 bases between them. The germline CDR1 and CDR2 sequences are SNHLY and FYNNEI. This CDR3 spans 14 amino acids. The CDR3 DNA reads TGTGCCAGCAGTGAAGCGTGGAGAAAAGAGACCCAGTACTTC. Translating it yields CASSEAWRKETQYF.

The chain is built from TRBV30 and TRBJ2-3; 7 nucleotides line up with TRBD2. Germline-derived CDR1 and CDR2 are GTSNPN and SVGIG (reference sequence). This CDR3 has 20 residues. The V gene end was trimmed by 0 bases and the J gene end by 3 bases; junction bases not matched to a gene: 21. In DNA, the CDR3 is TGTGCCTGGAGTGTACTTCTATTTGGAGCGGGGACGGAGGGAACAGATACGCAGTATTTT. Amino acid sequence: CAWSVLLFGAGTEGTDTQYF.

The table lists this clone with a count of one. As DNA, the CDR3 is TGTGCCTGGGAGTTATTCGGACAGGGGCACACCGGGGAGCTGTTTTTT. Protein: CAWELFGQGHTGELFF. The gene calls are TRBV30 and TRBJ2-2, with 9 bases identical to TRBD1. This CDR3 contains 16 residues. Germline trimming cut 5 bases from V and 3 bases from J; bases unmatched to any gene: 10. Germline V gene data show CDR1 as GTSNPN and CDR2 as SVGIG (reference sequence).

V gene TRBV6-6 combines with J gene TRBJ2-1; 7 positions agree with TRBD1. V shed 5 bases and J 2 bases; nucleotides not matched to a gene: 9. The CDR3 extends over 16 amino acids. In germline, CDR1 is MNHNY, CDR2 SVGAGI (reference sequence). The CDR3 protein is CASSNDREPTYNEQFF. The CDR3 DNA reads TGTGCCAGCAGTAACGACAGGGAGCCTACCTACAATGAGCAGTTCTTC.

This chain links TRBV27 with TRBJ1-2; TRBD1 agrees at 7 bases. V was clipped by 5 bases and J by 2 bases; unmatched bases: 5. CDR1 is MNHEY, CDR2 SMNVEV, per germline (reference sequence). The CDR3 sequence is 14 residues long. The CDR3 sequence: CASSGRDSNYGYTF. In DNA, the CDR3 is TGTGCCAGCAGTGGCAGGGACAGCAACTATGGCTACACCTTC.

This clone was seen just once. This chain uses TRBV15 with TRBJ2-5, with D tentatively TRBD2 (5 bases). Trimming removed 0 bases from V and 4 bases from J, with 12 bases in between. Looked up from germline, CDR1 is LNHNV and CDR2 is YYDKDF (reference sequence). The CDR3 covers 15 residues. The chain's CDR3 is CATSRDMEGRETQYF. The CDR3, as DNA: TGTGCCACCAGCAGAGATATGGAAGGGAGAGAGACCCAGTACTTC.

CDR3 region: CASSPASVYEQYF. The CDR3 DNA sequence: TGTGCCAGCAGCCCGGCTAGCGTCTACGAGCAGTACTTC. V usage is TRBV5-6 and J usage is TRBJ2-7; D is possibly TRBD2 (6 bases). V gave up 4 bases and J gave up 3 bases, with 11 bases separating them. Germline lookup yields CDR1 SGHDT and CDR2 YYEEEE. This CDR3 is built from 13 residues.

This chain connects TRBV27 to TRBJ2-2, with a possible D match to TRBD2 (6 bases). The CDR3 contains 16 residues. Per germline, CDR1 MNHEY and CDR2 SMNVEV (reference sequence). V lost 6 bases and J 6 bases, leaving 20 bases between the germline ends. The CDR3 nucleotides read TGTGCCAGCAGCCCCCTGTGGGCGGGAATTTCCGGGGAGCTGTTTTTT. Protein sequence: CASSPLWAGISGELFF.

The gene calls are TRBV7-6 and TRBJ2-1; D not certain. The germline V and J ends were trimmed by 1 base and 0 bases, with 4 bases remaining between them. Germline CDR1 and CDR2: SGHVS and FNYEAQ. There are 14 residues in the CDR3. The CDR3 DNA reads TGTGCCAGCAGCTTAGACAGCTCCTACAATGAGCAGTTCTTC. This sequence encodes CASSLDSSYNEQFF.

The rearrangement joins TRBV5-6 to TRBJ2-7; tentative D call: TRBD2 (7 bases). This CDR3 region has 13 residues. V was cut by 1 base and J by 6 bases, with 11 bases left in between. The germline V gene has CDR1 SGHDT and CDR2 YYEEEE. In DNA form, the CDR3 reads TGTGCCAGCAGCTTGACAGGGAGGGTCGAGCAGTACTTC. Translation: CASSLTGRVEQYF.

This chain links TRBV5-1 with TRBJ2-3, with 7 bases matching TRBD2. Trimming removed 2 bases from V and 0 bases from J; junction bases left unmatched: 6. CDR3 length: 16 residues. Germline loops: CDR1 SGHRS, CDR2 YFSETQ. The CDR3 protein is CASSLRAGPSTDTQYF. CDR3 in DNA: TGCGCCAGCAGCTTAAGAGCGGGGCCTAGCACAGATACGCAGTATTTT.

V gene TRBV29-1 combines with J gene TRBJ1-2; D is uncertain. V shed 0 bases and J shed 7 bases, with 15 bases lying between them. The CDR3 covers 14 residues. The germline gives CDR1 SQVTM, CDR2 ANQGSEA. The CDR3 loop is CSVEDLRTSSGYTF. The CDR3 nucleotides are TGCAGCGTTGAAGATCTTCGGACTTCCTCTGGCTACACCTTC.

The V gene is TRBV19, the J gene TRBJ2-3; weak D call: TRBD1 (6 bases). Germline assignment: CDR1 LNHDA and CDR2 SQIVND (reference sequence). Trimming removed 4 bases from V and 1 base from J, with 12 bases in between. CDR3 size: 15 residues. In nucleotides, the CDR3 is TGTGCCAGTAGTACGTGGGCAGGGGGCACAGATACGCAGTATTTT. Translated: CASSTWAGGTDTQYF.

The CDR3 region has the DNA TGTGCTAGTGGTTTGACATCCACGGGGGGGACACCGTACGAGCAGTACTTC. Translated, it gives CASGLTSTGGTPYEQYF. The genes are TRBV12-5 and TRBJ2-7; the match to TRBD2 covers 8 bases. Losses at the gene ends were 2 bases for V and 4 bases for J; bases not matched to a gene: 13. CDR1 is LGHNT, CDR2 FRNRAP, per germline. The CDR3 is made up of 17 amino acids.

The chain links TRBV6-1 to TRBJ1-1; D unresolved. Per germline, CDR1 MNHNS and CDR2 SASEGT. V was cut by 7 bases and J by 3 bases, with 9 bases left in between. The CDR3 is 12 residues long. CDR3 in amino acids: CASTLDYTEAFF. DNA for the CDR3: TGTGCCAGCACCCTAGATTACACTGAAGCTTTCTTT.